Shown below are 14 T cell receptor beta chains from a single sample sequenced in a study of radiotherapy plus CTLA-4 blockade in lung cancer. TCRdb keeps only in-frame clones here, not all; method: immunoSEQ multiplex PCR. The table has about 76,000 clones, around 80% seen once. Here the sequenced sample was peripheral blood, taken from a patient treated with radiotherapy plus ipilimumab. Source of these receptors: a human donor with non-small cell lung cancer who had stable disease on radiotherapy plus ipilimumab.

The chain recombines TRBV5-5 with TRBJ2-2; D is ambiguous. The CDR3 has 16 residues. Trimming removed 0 bases from V and 6 bases from J, with 15 bases in between. The germline CDR1 and CDR2 sequences are SGHKS and YYEKEE (reference sequence). The CDR3 DNA is TGTGCCAGCAGCTTGGTAGTAACAGCTATCCCCGGGGAGCTGTTTTTT. Amino acids: CASSLVVTAIPGELFF.

The chain uses TRBV28 and TRBJ2-7; the D gene could be TRBD1 or TRBD2 (5 bases each). V gave up 4 bases and J gave up 3 bases, with 13 bases separating them. Germline V CDR1 and CDR2: MDHEN, SYDVKM. The CDR3 sequence is 14 residues long. In DNA form, the CDR3 reads TGTGCCAGCAGTTCGTCCCGGGACGTCTACGAGCAGTACTTC. Translated, it gives CASSSSRDVYEQYF.

The rearrangement uses TRBV7-8 and TRBJ2-7; D is undetermined. The V gene's germline CDR1 is SGHVS and CDR2 FQNEAQ. This CDR3 contains 12 residues. The V end lost 6 bases, the J end lost 6 bases, and 12 bases lay between the germline ends. Here the CDR3 DNA reads TGTGCCAGCAGAGGAAGGCACTCCGAGCAGTACTTC. Protein product: CASRGRHSEQYF.

This chain joins TRBV19 and TRBJ2-7; 12 positions agree with TRBD2. With 0 bases clipped from V and 0 bases from J, the junction kept 3 bases outside the gene matches. Germline V gene sequence: CDR1 LNHDA, CDR2 SQIVND (reference sequence). CDR3 size: 17 residues. CDR3 sequence: CASSIEGLAGGSYEQYF. The CDR3, as DNA: TGTGCCAGTAGTATAGAGGGACTAGCGGGCGGCTCCTACGAGCAGTACTTC.

This chain connects TRBV29-1 to TRBJ2-4, with D tentatively TRBD1 (6 bases). With 4 bases removed from V and 6 bases from J, the gap between germline ends came to 13 bases. CDR1 and CDR2 (germline): SQVTM, ANQGSEA. CDR3 length: 13 amino acids. This chain's CDR3 is CSVVGGGINIQYF. DNA of the CDR3: TGCAGCGTTGTAGGGGGTGGAATAAACATTCAGTACTTC.

The rearrangement joins TRBV7-9 to TRBJ2-7; 9 nucleotides agree with TRBD1. The CDR3 loop spans 16 amino acids. V was clipped by 5 bases and J by 6 bases; unmatched bases: 14. Germline V gene sequence: CDR1 SEHNR, CDR2 FQNEAQ (reference sequence). The CDR3 loop reads CASSQGTRTGDGEQYF. DNA for the CDR3: TGTGCCAGCAGCCAGGGGACCCGGACAGGGGACGGCGAGCAGTACTTC. The entire variable domain, with the rest obtained from reference TRBV7-9 and TRBJ2-7, is as follows: DTGVSQNPRHKITKRGQNVTFRCDPISEHNRLYWYRQTLGQGPEFLTYFQNEAQLEKSRLLSDRFSAERPKGSFSTLEIQRTEQGDSAMYLCASSQGTRTGDGEQYFGPGTRLTVT.

The table lists this clone with a count of one. The rearrangement uses TRBV4-1 and TRBJ1-1; tentatively, D is TRBD1 (6 bases). The CDR3 spans 16 residues. The V gene's germline CDR1 is MGHRA and CDR2 YSYEKL. The V end lost 4 bases, the J end lost 3 bases, and 18 bases lay between the germline ends. For the CDR3, the DNA is TGCGCCAGCAGCCCGACTCCCACAGGGCTGGACACTGAAGCTTTCTTT. It is translated as CASSPTPTGLDTEAFF.

CDR3 sequence: CASRPGTGSNQPQHF. The CDR3 nucleotides are TGTGCCAGCAGGCCCGGGACAGGGAGCAATCAGCCCCAGCATTTT. This chain links TRBV2 with TRBJ1-5, with TRBD1 matching over 9 bases. J was trimmed by 1 base and V by 6 bases; bases with no gene match: 4. The CDR3 spans 15 residues. Germline V gene sequence: CDR1 SNHLY, CDR2 FYNNEI.

The V and J genes are TRBV27 and TRBJ2-2, with D maybe TRBD1 (6 bases). Per germline, CDR1 MNHEY and CDR2 SMNVEV (reference sequence). The V and J ends lost 0 bases and 0 bases respectively, with 14 bases between them. The length of the CDR3 is 18 residues. CDR3 coding DNA: TGTGCCAGCAGTTTATCGCAGGGGTGGCCCCCGAACACCGGGGAGCTGTTTTTT. This sequence encodes CASSLSQGWPPNTGELFF.

The chain uses TRBV5-1 and TRBJ2-2; a weak D match, TRBD1 (5 bases). The CDR3 is 16 amino acids. The germline CDR1 and CDR2 sequences are SGHRS and YFSETQ. V lost 4 bases and J 4 bases, leaving 17 bases between the germline ends. CDR3 bases: TGCGCCAGCAGCACTGGCCAGGGAAGAAGCACCGGGGAGCTGTTTTTT. Amino acid sequence: CASSTGQGRSTGELFF.

The chain joins TRBV28 to TRBJ2-7, with TRBD1 as a possible D gene (6 bases). The CDR3 spans 11 residues. V lost 6 bases and J lost 13, with 16 bases in between. In germline, CDR1 is MDHEN, CDR2 SYDVKM. The CDR3 spells CASRDETGYYF. CDR3 nucleotides: TGTGCCAGCAGGGACGAGACAGGCTATTACTTC. Variable domain in full (rest from reference TRBV28 and TRBJ2-7): DVKVTQSSRYLVKRTGEKVFLECVQDMDHENMFWYRQDPGLGLRLIYFSYDVKMKEKGDIPEGYSVSREKKERFSLILESASTNQTSMYLCASRDETGYYFGPGTRLTVT.

This chain joins TRBV5-6 and TRBJ2-7, with no clear D. The CDR3 runs 13 residues. With 2 bases removed from V and 2 bases from J, the gap between germline ends came to 8 bases. Germline V gene lookup returns CDR1 SGHDT and CDR2 YYEEEE. The CDR3 nucleotides are TGTGCCAGCAGCTTTAGACGCGCCTACGAGCAGTACTTC. Translating it yields CASSFRRAYEQYF. The full variable domain, with the rest looked up from reference TRBV5-6 and TRBJ2-7, is DAGVTQSPTHLIKTRGQQVTLRCSPKSGHDTVSWYQQALGQGPQFIFQYYEEEERQRGNFPDRFSGHQFPNYSSELNVNALLLGDSALYLCASSFRRAYEQYFGPGTRLTVT.

J is TRBJ2-3 and V is TRBV9; D perhaps matches TRBD2 (7 bases). The CDR3 sequence is 14 residues long. Trimming shortened V by 3 bases and J by 3 bases, and 11 bases separated the two germline ends. In germline, CDR1 is SGDLS, CDR2 YYNGEE. CDR3 sequence (DNA): TGTGCCAGCAGCGGGGGGGGCCGTACAGATACGCAGTATTTT. Translating it yields CASSGGGRTDTQYF.

The chain carries TRBV13 and TRBJ2-3, with D unclear. The germline V gene encodes CDR1 PRHDT and CDR2 FYEKMQ (reference sequence). Trimming shortened V by 5 bases and J by 2 bases, and 2 bases separated the two germline ends. The CDR3 runs to 11 residues. Written as DNA, the CDR3 is TGTGCCAGCAGCAACACAGATACGCAGTATTTT. This encodes CASSNTDTQYF.